Detailed here is one T cell receptor (beta chain). No antigen is known for it. TCRdb used MiXCR to reprocess the 5' RACE reads, holding one entry per CDR3 protein. The repertoire holds about 220,000 distinct CDR3 sequences, with about 16% as singletons. These data belong to a study of CD8 T cells in ankylosing spondylitis. General study findings and limits: Ankylosing spondylitis blood appeared to carry a characteristic TCR beta motif of several highly homologous variants. Some motif variants had been reported before (in reactive arthritis synovial fluid and blood).

Germline CDR1 SGDLS, CDR2 YYNGEE. The CDR3 runs to 15 residues. The trim removed 4 bases at V and 2 bases at J, leaving 8 bases unmatched. The sequenced sample consisted of blood, either unsorted or a sorted T cell fraction (not recorded which). This clonotype originated in a male donor with ankylosing spondylitis. The rearrangement joins TRBV9 to TRBJ2-5; 7 bases match TRBD2. The CDR3 DNA reads as TGTGCCAGCAGCACTGGGGACTACTCACAAGAGACCCAGTACTTC. The encoded protein is CASSTGDYSQETQYF.